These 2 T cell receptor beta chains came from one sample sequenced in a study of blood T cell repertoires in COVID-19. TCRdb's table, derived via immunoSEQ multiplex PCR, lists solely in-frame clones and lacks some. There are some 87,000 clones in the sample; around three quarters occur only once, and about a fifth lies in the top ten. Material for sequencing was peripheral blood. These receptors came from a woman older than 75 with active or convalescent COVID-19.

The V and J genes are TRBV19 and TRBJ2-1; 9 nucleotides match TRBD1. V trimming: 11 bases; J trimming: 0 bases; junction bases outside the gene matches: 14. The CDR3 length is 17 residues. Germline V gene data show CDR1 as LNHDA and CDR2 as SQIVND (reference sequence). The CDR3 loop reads CAGDRDEKKSSYNEQFF. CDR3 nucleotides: TGTGCCGGGGACAGGGATGAGAAGAAGAGCTCCTACAATGAGCAGTTCTTC.

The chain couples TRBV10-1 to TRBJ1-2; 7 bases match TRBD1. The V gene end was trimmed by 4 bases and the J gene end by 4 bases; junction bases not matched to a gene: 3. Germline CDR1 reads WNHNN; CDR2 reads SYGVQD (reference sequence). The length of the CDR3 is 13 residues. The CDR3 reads CASSAGGSYGYTF. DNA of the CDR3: TGCGCCAGCAGTGCAGGGGGAAGCTATGGCTACACCTTC.